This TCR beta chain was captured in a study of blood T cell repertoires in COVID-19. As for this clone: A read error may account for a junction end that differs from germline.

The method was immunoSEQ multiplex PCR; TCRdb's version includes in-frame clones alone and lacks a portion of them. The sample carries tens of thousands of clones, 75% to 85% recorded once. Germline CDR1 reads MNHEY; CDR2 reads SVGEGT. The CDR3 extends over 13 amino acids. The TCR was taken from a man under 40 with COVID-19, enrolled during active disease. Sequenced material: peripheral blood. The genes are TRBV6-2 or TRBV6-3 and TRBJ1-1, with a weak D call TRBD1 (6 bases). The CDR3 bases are TGTGCCAGCAGTTACTCCGGGACACCACAAATCGTCTTT. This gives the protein CASSYSGTPQIVF.